This record covers a single T cell receptor (beta chain). The data are from a study of blood T cell repertoires in COVID-19. Overall study: Specimens from acute and convalescent COVID-19 originated in the United States, Italy and Spain.

In the study's own analysis: Amplification of reference gene primers was used by the study to estimate nucleated cell counts. Assay used: immunoSEQ multiplex PCR; TCRdb lists only in-frame clones, some missing. The DNA gave D and trimming, while V, J and clone size come from that table. The sample contains 200,000 to 250,000 clones, about 90% of which appear only once. Researchers sorted participants into cohorts using their self-reported clinical history. Up to 2 weeks before entering the study, exposed participants had met a COVID-19 case. With 1 base clipped from V and 12 bases from J, the junction kept 21 bases outside the gene matches. CDR3 length: 18 residues. Germline V CDR1 and CDR2: LGHNT, FRNRAP.

The TCR sequence derives from a woman younger than 45 who had been exposed to COVID-19. The rearrangement joins TRBV12-5 to TRBJ2-1; the match to TRBD2 covers 7 bases. The source material was PBMCs or T cells enriched from blood (not recorded which). The CDR3 sequence: CASGLASQAGRAKWGQFF. In DNA, the CDR3 is TGTGCTAGTGGTTTGGCGTCTCAAGCGGGGAGGGCAAAATGGGGGCAGTTCTTC.